Presented here are 10 T cell receptor beta chains from one specimen sequenced in a study of T cells in Graves' hyperthyroidism and ophthalmopathy. TCR beta CDR3 sequences were amplified from RNA transcripts. HTBI primers drove first-round RT-PCR of the TCR CDR3. TCRdb re-called the multiplex PCR reads through MiXCR, storing one row per CDR3 protein. The data contain about 380,000 distinct CDR3 sequences, approximately 17% of them seen just once; the ten biggest clones take up 40%. Sequencing was carried out using blood. The receptors come from a man aged 18 to 35 with Graves' ophthalmopathy.

This clonotype has at least ten counts. The chain is built from TRBV12-3 or TRBV12-4 and TRBJ1-2; the D gene is possibly TRBD1 (6 bases). This CDR3 has 13 residues. Trimming took off 3 bases at V and 8 bases at J, with 13 bases between the two ends. CDR3 protein: CASSFGGGAGYTF. In DNA form, the CDR3 reads TGTGCCAGCAGTTTTGGGGGGGGGGCGGGCTACACCTTC.

This clonotype was counted many times. The chain carries TRBV6-1 and TRBJ1-2, with TRBD1 identical over 7 bases. The length of the CDR3 is 12 residues. Germline CDR1 reads MNHNS; CDR2 reads SASEGT. V gave up 6 bases and J gave up 7 bases; unmatched junction bases: 5. CDR3 DNA: TGTGCCAGCAGGTCGCACAGGGGTGGCTACACCTTC. Encoded protein: CASRSHRGGYTF.

The chain has TRBV3-1 and TRBJ2-7; 8 bases are a match to TRBD1. Per germline, CDR1 LGHDT and CDR2 YNNKEL (reference sequence). J was trimmed by 2 bases and V by 4 bases; bases with no gene match: 10. This CDR3 is 16 amino acids long. CDR3 protein: CASSPPGTGMAYEQYF. Here the CDR3 DNA reads TGTGCCAGCAGCCCCCCCGGGACAGGTATGGCCTACGAGCAGTACTTC.

The V and J genes are TRBV3-1 and TRBJ2-7; D may be TRBD2 (7 bases). This CDR3 has 19 amino acids. From germline, CDR1 is LGHDT and CDR2 YNNKEL (reference sequence). V lost 4 bases, J lost 3 bases, and 28 bases lay in between. CDR3 loop: CASSPSSPPGGHHNYEQYF. The CDR3 DNA reads TGTGCCAGCAGCCCCAGCAGCCCGCCGGGGGGCCACCATAACTACGAGCAGTACTTC.

The gene calls are TRBV9 and TRBJ1-1; 9 bases align to TRBD1. CDR3 length: 16 amino acids. The germline V gene has CDR1 SGDLS and CDR2 YYNGEE. Trimming cost V 0 bases and J 5 bases; bases outside gene matches: 8. The chain's CDR3 is CASSVEDRGASTEAFF. CDR3 in DNA: TGTGCCAGCAGCGTAGAGGACAGGGGAGCGAGTACTGAAGCTTTCTTT.

The CDR3 nucleotides are TGCAGCTCCTCCGGGCAGGGGAACACTGAAGCTTTCTTT. Its translation is CSSSGQGNTEAFF. The chain uses TRBV29-1 and TRBJ1-1; D might be TRBD1 (5 bases). This CDR3 region has 13 residues. Deletions cut 8 bases from V and 1 base from J, with 14 bases between. CDR1 and CDR2 (germline): SQVTM, ANQGSEA.

This clonotype was detected only a few times. This chain joins TRBV6-1 and TRBJ2-7, with 7 bases aligning to TRBD2. CDR3 length equals 12 residues. Germline V lookup: CDR1 MNHNS, CDR2 SASEGT. V shed 8 bases, J shed 0 bases, and the junction held 1 base outside the gene matches. The CDR3 region has the DNA TGTGCCAGCTGCGGGAGCTCCTACGAGCAGTACTTC. Translating gives CASCGSSYEQYF.

This clonotype appeared many times. The chain couples TRBV7-2 to TRBJ2-7; 11 bases are shared with TRBD1. Germline lookup yields CDR1 SGHTA and CDR2 FQGNSA. V was pared by 5 bases and J by 2 bases, with 5 bases of the junction left unmatched. The CDR3 runs 15 residues. The CDR3 is CASSTRDRGTYEQYF. The CDR3 DNA is TGTGCCAGCAGCACCCGGGACAGGGGGACCTACGAGCAGTACTTC.

The rearrangement links TRBV25-1 to TRBJ1-4; D gene uncertain. In germline, CDR1 is MGHDK, CDR2 SYGVNS. Trimming took off 3 bases at V and 3 bases at J, with 5 bases between the two ends. The CDR3 sequence is 13 residues long. The CDR3 nucleotides read TGTGCCAGCAGTGAGGGGTCTAATGAAAAACTGTTTTTT. Translated: CASSEGSNEKLFF.

About this clonotype itself: This CDR3 fails to terminate in the conserved phenylalanine or tryptophan, so it likely reflects a read error. This rearrangement joins TRBV5-1 to TRBJ2-2; TRBD2 is a possible D gene (6 bases). The germline CDR1 and CDR2 sequences are SGHRS and YFSETQ. The CDR3 contains 17 residues. The V end was cut by 2 bases, the J end by 3 bases, with 17 bases between. CDR3 sequence (DNA): TGCGCCAGCAGCTTTGGATTAGGAGGGAGATACACCGGGGAGCTGTTTCTT. It specifies CASSFGLGGRYTGELFL.